Listed here is a single T cell receptor (beta chain). The protocol was immunoSEQ multiplex PCR, while the TCRdb copy is restricted to in-frame clones and leaves out a portion. The sample carries around 99,000 clones, 90% recorded once. This CDR3 has 14 amino acids. The data derive from a study of control samples from healthy donors and cancer patients. Sequencing was carried out using blood. This clonotype was obtained from a human donor in good health. The donor label of this sample is uncertain. The chain combines TRBV21-1 with TRBJ2-1. TRBV21-1 is listed as a pseudogene. CDR3 region: CASSKDMGGGEQFF. The DNA of the CDR3 is TGTGCCAGCAGCAAAGATATGGGGGGCGGTGAGCAGTTCTTC.